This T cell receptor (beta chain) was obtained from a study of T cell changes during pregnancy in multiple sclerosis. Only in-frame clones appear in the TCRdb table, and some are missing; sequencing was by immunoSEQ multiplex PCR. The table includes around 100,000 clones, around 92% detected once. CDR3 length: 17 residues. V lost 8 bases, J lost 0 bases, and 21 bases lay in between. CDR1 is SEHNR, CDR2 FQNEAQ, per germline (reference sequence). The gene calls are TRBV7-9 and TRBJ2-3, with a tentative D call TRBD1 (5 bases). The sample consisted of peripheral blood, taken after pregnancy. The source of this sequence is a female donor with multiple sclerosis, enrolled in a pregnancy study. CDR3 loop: CASGWGPLGRSTDTQYF. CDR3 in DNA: TGTGCCAGCGGTTGGGGCCCGTTGGGTCGAAGCACAGATACGCAGTATTTT.